Presented here are 5 T cell receptor beta chains from one specimen sequenced in a study of OX40 agonist ivuxolimab in advanced cancers. The protocol was immunoSEQ multiplex PCR, while the TCRdb copy is restricted to in-frame clones and leaves out a portion. This table holds about 58,000 clones, 88% found once. The source was CD4+ or CD8+ T cells sorted from blood, collected in a trial of the OX40 agonist ivuxolimab. Every receptor here comes from an adult with an advanced solid tumor such as melanoma, head and neck, liver or kidney cancer.

V is TRBV11-2 and J is TRBJ2-1, with 7 bases identical to TRBD2. CDR3 length: 16 amino acids. Looked up from germline, CDR1 is SGHAT and CDR2 is FQNNGV. The ends lost 3 bases at V and 0 bases at J; junction bases unmatched: 5. Written as DNA, the CDR3 is TGTGCCAGCAGCTTTGGTCGCGGGAGCTCCTACAATGAGCAGTTCTTC. This encodes CASSFGRGSSYNEQFF.

V and J are TRBV6-1 and TRBJ1-3; D not resolved. Trimming cost V 3 bases and J 3 bases, with 18 bases left between them. The germline CDR1 and CDR2 sequences are MNHNS and SASEGT. The CDR3 covers 17 residues. The CDR3 is CASSDPRYGVHGNTIYF. As DNA, the CDR3 is TGTGCCAGCAGTGACCCCCGTTATGGGGTTCATGGAAACACCATATATTTT.

This rearrangement joins TRBV11-2 to TRBJ2-7, with D unclear. Trimming stripped 5 bases from V and 4 bases from J, with 12 bases between. The CDR3 spans 13 residues. Germline V gene data show CDR1 as SGHAT and CDR2 as FQNNGV. CDR3 DNA: TGTGCCAGCAGCATTAGCCTGGGTTACGAGCAGTACTTC. It codes for CASSISLGYEQYF.

This clone showed up just once. The J gene is TRBJ2-2, the V gene TRBV10-3, with TRBD2 identical over 7 bases. In germline, CDR1 is ENHRY, CDR2 SYGVKD. This CDR3 spans 15 amino acids. V gave up 6 bases and J gave up 5 bases; unmatched junction bases: 9. The CDR3 is CAISSRGGETGELFF. CDR3 DNA sequence: TGTGCCATCAGCTCGCGGGGAGGGGAAACCGGGGAGCTGTTTTTT.

This clone occurred once. CDR3 sequence: CAWTLYASGNNEQFF. Written as DNA, the CDR3 is TGTGCCTGGACCTTGTACGCTAGCGGCAACAATGAGCAGTTCTTC. V usage is TRBV30 and J usage is TRBJ2-1, with 7 bases matching TRBD2. This CDR3 contains 15 residues. The J segment lost 5 bases and the V segment lost 4 bases, leaving 11 bases of the junction unmatched. Per the germline V gene, CDR1 is GTSNPN and CDR2 is SVGIG (reference sequence). The complete variable domain, with remaining parts taken from reference TRBV30 and TRBJ2-1, reads SQTIHQWPATLVQPVGSPLSLECTVEGTSNPNLYWYRQAAGRGLQLLFYSVGIGQISSEVPQNLSASRPQDRQFILSSKKLLLSDSGFYLCAWTLYASGNNEQFFGPGTRLTVL.